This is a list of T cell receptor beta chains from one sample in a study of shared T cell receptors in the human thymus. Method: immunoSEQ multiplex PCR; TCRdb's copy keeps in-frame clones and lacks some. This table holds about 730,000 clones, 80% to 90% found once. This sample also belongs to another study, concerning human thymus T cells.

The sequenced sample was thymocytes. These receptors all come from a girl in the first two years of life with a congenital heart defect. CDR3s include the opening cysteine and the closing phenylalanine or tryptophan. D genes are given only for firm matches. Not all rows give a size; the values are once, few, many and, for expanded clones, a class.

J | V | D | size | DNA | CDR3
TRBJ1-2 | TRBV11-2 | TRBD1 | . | TGTGCCAGCAGGCCCGGACAGGGCGGAGGCTACACCTTC | CASRPGQGGGYTF
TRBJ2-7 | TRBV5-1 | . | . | TGCGCCAGCAGCCATGGACTGATATACGAGCAGTACTTC | CASSHGLIYEQYF
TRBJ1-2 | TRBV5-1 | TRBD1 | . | TGCGCCAGCAGCCTTCGGGACAGTTTATCTGGCTACACCTTC | CASSLRDSLSGYTF
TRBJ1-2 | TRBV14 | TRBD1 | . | TGTGCCAGCAGCCAAGAGGGACAGGCCTATGGCTACACCTTC | CASSQEGQAYGYTF
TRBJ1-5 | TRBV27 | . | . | TGTGCCAGCAGGACATTAACAGGGCCCCAAAGCAATCAGCCCCAGCATTTT | CASRTLTGPQSNQPQHF
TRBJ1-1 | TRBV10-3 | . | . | TGTGCCATCAAAGCCGAACCCAACACTGAAGCTTTCTTT | CAIKAEPNTEAFF
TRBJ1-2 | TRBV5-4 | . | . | TGTGCCAGCACCCACAAGAGGAGAGGGACTTATGGCTACACCTTC | CASTHKRRGTYGYTF
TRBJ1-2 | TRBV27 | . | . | TGTGCCAGCAGTACATCAGGGCGCCATAACTATGGCTACACCTTC | CASSTSGRHNYGYTF
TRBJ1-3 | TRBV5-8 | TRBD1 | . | TGTGCCAGCAGCCCAGGGGGTGTATCGGGAAACACCATATATTTT | CASSPGGVSGNTIYF
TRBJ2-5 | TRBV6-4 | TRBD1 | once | TGTGCCAGCAGTGTAGGAACAGGGGGCGAAGAGACCCAGTACTTC | CASSVGTGGEETQYF
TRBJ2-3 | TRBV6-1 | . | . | TGTGCCAGCAGCGTGAGGAGGTCGCAGTGTTTT | CASSVRRSQCF
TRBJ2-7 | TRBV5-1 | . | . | TGCGCCAGCAGCTGCCCGGGCGGGGCCGATCCCTACGAGCAGTACTTC | CASSCPGGADPYEQYF
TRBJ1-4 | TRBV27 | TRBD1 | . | TGTGCCAGCAGTCCCGTAGGACAGGGACAAAAACTGTTTTTT | CASSPVGQGQKLFF
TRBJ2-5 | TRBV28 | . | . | TGTGCCAGCAGGTCTGTTAGCGGAGAGTACCAAGAGACCCAGTACTTC | CASRSVSGEYQETQYF
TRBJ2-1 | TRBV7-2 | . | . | TGTGCCAGCAGTCGGGTTTCCTACAATGAGCAGTTCTTC | CASSRVSYNEQFF
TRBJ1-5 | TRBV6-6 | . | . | TGTGCCAGCAGCCAACCGGCGGGAAGGCAGCCCCAGCATTTT | CASSQPAGRQPQHF
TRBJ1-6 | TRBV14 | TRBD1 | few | TGTGCCAGCAGCCTATGGGACAGGCATTCACCCCTCCACTTT | CASSLWDRHSPLHF
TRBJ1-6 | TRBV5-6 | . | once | TGTGCCAGCATCCTCTGGTCATCGGTTAATTCACCCCTCCACTTT | CASILWSSVNSPLHF
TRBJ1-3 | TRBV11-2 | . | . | TGTGCCAGCAGCCCAGGGGTCTTATCTGGAAACACCATATATTTT | CASSPGVLSGNTIYF
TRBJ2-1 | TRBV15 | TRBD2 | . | TGTGCCACCAGCAGAGTCGGGGTTAGCGGGGGACGAAACAATGAGCAGTTCTTC | CATSRVGVSGGRNNEQFF
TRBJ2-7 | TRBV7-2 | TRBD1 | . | TGTGCCAGCAGCCCCGGGACAGTCTACGAGCAGTACTTC | CASSPGTVYEQYF
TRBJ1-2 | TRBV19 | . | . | TGTGCCAGCACCCTCGGACAGAAGGGGTTTGGCTACACCTTC | CASTLGQKGFGYTF
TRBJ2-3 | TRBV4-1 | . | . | TGCGCCAGCAGCCAAGCCGTCATTCAAGGCAGGGGAAGCACAGATACGCAGTATTTT | CASSQAVIQGRGSTDTQYF
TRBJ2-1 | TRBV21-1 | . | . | TGTGCCAGCAGCAAAGAGGTTAGGGCGGGGGGCTCCTACAATGAGCAGTTCTTC | CASSKEVRAGGSYNEQFF
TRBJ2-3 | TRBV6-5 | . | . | TGTGCCAGCACTACCCCCAGGAATCCAGATACGCAGTATTTT | CASTTPRNPDTQYF
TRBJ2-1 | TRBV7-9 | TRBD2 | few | TGTGCCAGCAGCATAGCTATGGGGGGGGACCATGAGCAGTTCTTC | CASSIAMGGDHEQFF
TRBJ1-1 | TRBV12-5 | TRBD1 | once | TGTGCTAGTGGTGTTTACAGGGGTACTGAAGCTTTCTTT | CASGVYRGTEAFF
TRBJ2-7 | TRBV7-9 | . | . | TGTGCCAGCACCGTGGACACGTACGAGCAGTACTTC | CASTVDTYEQYF
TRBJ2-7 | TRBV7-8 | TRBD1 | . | TGTGCCAGCAGCTTAGGGACAGGGGAGTACGAGCAGTACTTC | CASSLGTGEYEQYF
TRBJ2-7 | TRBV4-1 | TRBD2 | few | TGCGCCAGCAGCCAAGAACCTAGCGGGTCGGACTACGAGCAGTACTTC | CASSQEPSGSDYEQYF
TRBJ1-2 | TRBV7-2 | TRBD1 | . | TGTGCCAGCAGATCTCCCGGGACAGGGGGGTTTATCTATGGCTACACCTTC | CASRSPGTGGFIYGYTF
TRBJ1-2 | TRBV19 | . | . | TGTGCCAGTAGTCCAGGGACATCTGGGGTCTATGGCTACACCTTC | CASSPGTSGVYGYTF
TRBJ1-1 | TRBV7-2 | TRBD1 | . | TGTGCCAGCAGCCAAGGGACAGAGAACACTGAAGCTTTCTTT | CASSQGTENTEAFF
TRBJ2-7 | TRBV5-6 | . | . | TGTGCCAGCAGCTCTTATCGATATGCTAGCGACGAGCAGTACTTC | CASSSYRYASDEQYF
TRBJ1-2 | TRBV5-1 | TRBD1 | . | TGCGCCAGCAGCTTAGGACCCAGACAGGGACTTATGGGCTACACCTTC | CASSLGPRQGLMGYTF
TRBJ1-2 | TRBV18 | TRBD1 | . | TGTGCCAGCACCTTGACAGGGCGGAATGGCTACACCTTC | CASTLTGRNGYTF
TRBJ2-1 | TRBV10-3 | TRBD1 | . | TGTGCCATCAGTGAGGGTAATAGAAGGGGGCGCAATGAGCAGTTCTTC | CAISEGNRRGRNEQFF
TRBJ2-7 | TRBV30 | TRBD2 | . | TGTGCCTGGGGACTAGCGGGTGCCTACGAGCAGTACTTC | CAWGLAGAYEQYF
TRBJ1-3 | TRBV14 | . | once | TGTGCCAGCAGCCAAACACCCTCTGAGGTTGCCTCTGGAAACACCATATATTTT | CASSQTPSEVASGNTIYF